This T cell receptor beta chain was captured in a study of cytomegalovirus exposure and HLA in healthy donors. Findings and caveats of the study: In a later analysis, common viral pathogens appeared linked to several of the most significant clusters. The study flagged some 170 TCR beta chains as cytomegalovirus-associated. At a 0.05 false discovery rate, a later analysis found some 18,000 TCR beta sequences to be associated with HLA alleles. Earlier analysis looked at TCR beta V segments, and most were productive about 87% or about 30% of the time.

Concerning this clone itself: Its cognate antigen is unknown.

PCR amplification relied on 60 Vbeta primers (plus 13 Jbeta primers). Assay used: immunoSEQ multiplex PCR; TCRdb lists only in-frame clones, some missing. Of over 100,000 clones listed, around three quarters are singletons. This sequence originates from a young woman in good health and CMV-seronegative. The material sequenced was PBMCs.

The DNA for the CDR3 is TGTGCCAGTAATGGACAGGGGGGTTCACCCCTCCACTTT. This encodes CASNGQGGSPLHF. J is TRBJ1-6 and V is TRBV19; 10 bases are a match to TRBD1. Germline values: CDR1 LNHDA, CDR2 SQIVND (reference sequence). Germline trimming cut 7 bases from V and 9 bases from J; bases unmatched to any gene: 3. CDR3 length equals 13 residues.